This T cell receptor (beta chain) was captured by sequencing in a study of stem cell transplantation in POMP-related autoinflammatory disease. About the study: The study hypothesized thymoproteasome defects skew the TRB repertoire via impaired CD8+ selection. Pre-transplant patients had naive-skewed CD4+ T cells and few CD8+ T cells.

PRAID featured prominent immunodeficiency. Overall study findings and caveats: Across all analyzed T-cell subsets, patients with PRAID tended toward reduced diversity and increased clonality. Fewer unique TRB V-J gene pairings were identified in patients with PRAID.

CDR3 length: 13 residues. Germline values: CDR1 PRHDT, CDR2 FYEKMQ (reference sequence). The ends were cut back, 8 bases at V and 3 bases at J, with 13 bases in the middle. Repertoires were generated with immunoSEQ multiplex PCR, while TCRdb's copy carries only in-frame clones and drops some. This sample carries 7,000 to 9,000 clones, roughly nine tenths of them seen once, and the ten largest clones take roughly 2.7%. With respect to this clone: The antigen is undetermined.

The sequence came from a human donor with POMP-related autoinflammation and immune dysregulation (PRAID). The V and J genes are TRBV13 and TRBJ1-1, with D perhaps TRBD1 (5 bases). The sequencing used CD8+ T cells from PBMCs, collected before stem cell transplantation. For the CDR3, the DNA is TGTGCCAGCTATGACAGCGGGGACACTGAAGCTTTCTTT. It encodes CASYDSGDTEAFF.